Detailed here is one T cell receptor (beta chain). Germline V gives CDR1 SGHRS, CDR2 YFSETQ. V was pared by 0 bases and J by 4 bases, with 10 bases between. The CDR3 totals 14 residues. The protocol was immunoSEQ multiplex PCR, while the TCRdb copy is restricted to in-frame clones and leaves out a portion. The data contain roughly 200,000 clones, around 94% of them seen just once; the ten biggest clones take up about 1.6%. This sample was included in a study of control samples from healthy donors and cancer patients. This TCR derives from a man in his forties or fifties in good health. This chain uses TRBV5-1 with TRBJ1-2; the D is unclear. Specimen: blood. This CDR3 reads CASSLAPETYGYTF. For the CDR3, the DNA is TGCGCCAGCAGCTTGGCCCCGGAGACCTATGGCTACACCTTC.